This T cell receptor beta chain comes out of a study of cytomegalovirus exposure and HLA in healthy donors. Findings and limits, study-wide: The study designated fewer than 200 TCR beta chains cytomegalovirus-associated. Many donors shared some public TCRs, even though most TCR sequences were rare.

Data came from immunoSEQ multiplex PCR; TCRdb stores just in-frame clones and leaves some out. Of tens of thousands of clones listed, around 97% are singletons. A remark on this clone: Its target is unknown.

The CDR3 is 15 amino acids. The germline V gene has CDR1 SGHRS and CDR2 YFSETQ. Deletions cut 2 bases from V and 1 base from J, with 12 bases between. This TCR came from a man in his late teens or twenties in good health and CMV-seronegative. The chain has TRBV5-1 and TRBJ1-1; D gene unclear. Sequencing used PBMCs. CDR3 residues: CASSLGQEANTEAFF. The CDR3 coding sequence is TGCGCCAGCAGCTTAGGCCAGGAAGCGAACACTGAAGCTTTCTTT.